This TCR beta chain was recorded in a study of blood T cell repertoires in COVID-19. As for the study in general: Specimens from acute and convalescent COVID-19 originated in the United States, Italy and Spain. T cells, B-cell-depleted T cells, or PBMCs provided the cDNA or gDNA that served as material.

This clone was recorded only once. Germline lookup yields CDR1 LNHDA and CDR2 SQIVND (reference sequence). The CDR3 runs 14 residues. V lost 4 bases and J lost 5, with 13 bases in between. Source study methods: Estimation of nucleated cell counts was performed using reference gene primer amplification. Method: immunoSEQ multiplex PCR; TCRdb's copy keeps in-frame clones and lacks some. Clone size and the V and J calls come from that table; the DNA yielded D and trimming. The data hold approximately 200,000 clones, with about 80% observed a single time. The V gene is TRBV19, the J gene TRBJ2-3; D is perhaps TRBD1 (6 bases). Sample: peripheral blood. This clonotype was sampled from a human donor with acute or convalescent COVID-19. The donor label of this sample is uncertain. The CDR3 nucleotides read TGTGCCAGTAGTAGTCAGGGGTTTATAGATACGCAGTATTTT. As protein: CASSSQGFIDTQYF.